These 18 T cell receptor beta chains originate from one sample sequenced in a study of blood T cell repertoires in COVID-19. Produced via immunoSEQ multiplex PCR; TCRdb's table is partial and in-frame only. The data show roughly 340,000 clones, with over 75% seen just once and roughly 1.9% held by the top ten. Sequencing used PBMCs or T cells enriched from blood (not recorded which). These receptors came from a middle-aged man in a cohort exposed to, infected with or recovered from COVID-19 (not recorded which).

This chain connects TRBV28 to TRBJ2-2, with 7 bases identical to TRBD2. Germline CDR1 MDHEN, CDR2 SYDVKM. J gave up 2 bases and V 4 bases, and 7 bases lay outside the gene matches. The CDR3 sequence is 16 residues long. CDR3 region: CASSYSWTSNTGELFF. The CDR3 region has the DNA TGTGCCAGCAGTTATAGTTGGACTAGTAACACCGGGGAGCTGTTTTTT.

This clone is a singleton in its sample. The chain links TRBV10-3 to TRBJ1-2, with 8 bases matching TRBD1. Germline-derived CDR1 and CDR2 are ENHRY and SYGVKD. Losses at the gene ends were 7 bases for V and 4 bases for J; bases not matched to a gene: 8. This CDR3 has 14 residues. Written as DNA, the CDR3 is TGTGCCATCAACCAGGGACAGGCCTCCTATGGCTACACCTTC. Its protein product is CAINQGQASYGYTF.

This chain joins TRBV28 and TRBJ1-4, with 8 bases that match TRBD1. Germline loops: CDR1 MDHEN, CDR2 SYDVKM. This CDR3 spans 14 amino acids. Trimming cost V 8 bases and J 8 bases; bases outside gene matches: 10. The CDR3 reads CASRRTGFQEKLFF. The CDR3, as DNA: TGTGCCAGCCGAAGGACAGGGTTTCAGGAAAAACTGTTTTTT.

The chain is built from TRBV7-3 and TRBJ1-2; weak D call: TRBD1 (6 bases). The germline gives CDR1 SGHTA, CDR2 FQGTGA. The CDR3 consists of 13 residues. V lost 5 bases and J 8 bases, leaving 15 bases between the germline ends. The CDR3 loop is CASSRGQGHGYTF. In DNA, the CDR3 is TGTGCCAGCAGCCGCGGCCAGGGGCACGGCTACACCTTC.

This clone was seen once. V and J are TRBV2 and TRBJ2-7, with D tentatively TRBD2 (6 bases). The germline CDR1 and CDR2 sequences are SNHLY and FYNNEI. CDR3 size: 15 residues. V was cut by 11 bases and J by 6 bases, with 26 bases left in between. CDR3: CAGVRETRAKPEQYF. The CDR3 bases are TGTGCCGGTGTGAGGGAGACTAGGGCGAAACCCGAGCAGTACTTC.

This chain links TRBV5-1 with TRBJ2-1, with 11 bases identical to TRBD1. Germline V lookup: CDR1 SGHRS, CDR2 YFSETQ. This CDR3 has 15 amino acids. J lost 7 bases, V lost 4 bases, and 7 bases had no gene match. This chain's CDR3 is CASSARTGGLNEQFF. As DNA, the CDR3 is TGCGCCAGCAGCGCTAGGACAGGGGGCTTAAATGAGCAGTTCTTC.

The chain couples TRBV2 to TRBJ2-3; D possibly corresponds to TRBD1 (5 bases). The CDR3 spans 12 residues. Germline-derived CDR1 and CDR2 are SNHLY and FYNNEI. Trimming took off 5 bases at V and 5 bases at J, with 8 bases between the two ends. This chain's CDR3 is CASSYDRDTQYF. The CDR3 DNA follows: TGTGCCAGCAGTTACGACAGAGATACGCAGTATTTT.

This chain connects TRBV27 to TRBJ2-1; TRBD2 matches 11 bases. The CDR3 loop spans 19 amino acids. Trimming cost V 2 bases and J 0 bases; bases outside gene matches: 9. Germline V lookup: CDR1 MNHEY, CDR2 SMNVEV (reference sequence). The CDR3 nucleotides read TGTGCCAGCAGTTTAAGAACCCCGGGACTAGCGGACTCCTACAATGAGCAGTTCTTC. Its protein is CASSLRTPGLADSYNEQFF.

This clone was seen a single time. The chain joins TRBV10-3 to TRBJ1-4; TRBD1 aligns across 8 bases. V gave up 3 bases and J gave up 10 bases; unmatched junction bases: 7. Germline CDR1 ENHRY, CDR2 SYGVKD. CDR3 length: 14 residues. The CDR3 reads CAISDDRGQAKLFF. The CDR3 DNA is TGTGCCATCAGTGACGACAGGGGTCAGGCAAAACTGTTTTTT.

This clone was seen once. V gene TRBV27 combines with J gene TRBJ1-2; TRBD1 agrees at 7 bases. Germline V lookup: CDR1 MNHEY, CDR2 SMNVEV (reference sequence). The CDR3 is 13 amino acids. The trim removed 6 bases at V and 3 bases at J, leaving 4 bases unmatched. The DNA of the CDR3 is TGTGCCAGCAGGGGGACAGTTGACTATGGCTACACCTTC. Its protein is CASRGTVDYGYTF.

The gene calls are TRBV23-1 and TRBJ1-1, with D possibly matching TRBD1 (6 bases). TRBV23-1 is sorted into the ORF group, with uncertain function. V gave up 0 bases and J gave up 4 bases, with 18 bases separating them. The CDR3 has 17 amino acids. DNA of the CDR3: TGCGCCAGCAGTCAATCGTTAAACAGGGAACGGAGCACTGAAGCTTTCTTT. Translating gives CASSQSLNRERSTEAFF.

This chain connects TRBV2 to TRBJ1-4, with a weak D call TRBD1 (6 bases). Germline-derived CDR1 and CDR2 are SNHLY and FYNNEI. The ends were cut back, 5 bases at V and 5 bases at J, with 9 bases in the middle. The CDR3 extends over 13 amino acids. CDR3 amino acids: CASSRDRNEKLFF. The CDR3 coding sequence is TGTGCCAGCAGTAGAGACAGGAATGAAAAACTGTTTTTT.

This chain links TRBV28 with TRBJ2-7; TRBD1 agrees at 7 bases. The CDR3 sequence is 15 residues long. Looked up from germline, CDR1 is MDHEN and CDR2 is SYDVKM. With V trimmed by 6 bases and J by 7 bases, 15 bases remained unmatched. The CDR3 here is CASRDTGTAVEEQYF. In DNA, the CDR3 is TGTGCCAGCAGGGATACCGGGACAGCGGTTGAGGAGCAGTACTTC.

The V and J genes are TRBV7-3 and TRBJ2-1; no reliable D call. The CDR3 is 17 residues long. V lost 1 base and J 0 bases, leaving 13 bases between the germline ends. Germline V CDR1 and CDR2: SGHTA, FQGTGA. The CDR3 region is CASSLMSTFHSYNEQFF. For the CDR3, the DNA is TGTGCCAGCAGCTTAATGTCTACTTTCCACTCCTACAATGAGCAGTTCTTC.

The CDR3 loop is CASSYLGWGDTGELFF. CDR3 nucleotides: TGTGCCAGCAGCTACCTTGGATGGGGAGACACCGGGGAGCTGTTTTTT. This sequence joins TRBV7-9 and TRBJ2-2, with D perhaps TRBD2 (5 bases). Germline values: CDR1 SEHNR, CDR2 FQNEAQ (reference sequence). The V gene lost 4 bases and the J gene lost 3 bases, with 15 bases spanning the gap. The CDR3 loop spans 16 amino acids. Full variable domain (missing parts from reference TRBV7-9 and TRBJ2-2): DTGVSQNPRHKITKRGQNVTFRCDPISEHNRLYWYRQTLGQGPEFLTYFQNEAQLEKSRLLSDRFSAERPKGSFSTLEIQRTEQGDSAMYLCASSYLGWGDTGELFFGEGSRLTVL.

This clone was seen only once. The J gene is TRBJ2-3, the V gene TRBV15; 11 bases agree with TRBD2. The CDR3 loop spans 18 amino acids. The V segment lost 0 bases and the J segment 2 bases; nucleotides outside the gene matches: 7. From germline, CDR1 is LNHNV and CDR2 YYDKDF (reference sequence). The CDR3 loop is CATSRDLMGLAATDTQYF. In DNA form, the CDR3 reads TGTGCCACCAGCAGAGACCTGATGGGACTAGCGGCCACAGATACGCAGTATTTT.

This chain connects TRBV5-1 to TRBJ1-1, with a weak D call TRBD1 (6 bases). This CDR3 comprises 14 residues. The germline V and J ends were trimmed by 9 bases and 1 base, with 16 bases remaining between them. The germline CDR1 and CDR2 sequences are SGHRS and YFSETQ. The CDR3 protein is CATSPGQTNTEAFF. CDR3 bases: TGCGCCACCTCACCCGGACAGACGAACACTGAAGCTTTCTTT.

This clone appeared once. The rearrangement joins TRBV12-5 to TRBJ1-2; possibly TRBD1 for D (6 bases). Germline CDR1 and CDR2: LGHNT and FRNRAP. This CDR3 comprises 13 residues. V lost 7 bases, J lost 2 bases, and 11 bases lay in between. The chain's CDR3 is CASAPGQNYGYTF. CDR3 coding DNA: TGTGCTAGTGCCCCCGGACAGAACTATGGCTACACCTTC.